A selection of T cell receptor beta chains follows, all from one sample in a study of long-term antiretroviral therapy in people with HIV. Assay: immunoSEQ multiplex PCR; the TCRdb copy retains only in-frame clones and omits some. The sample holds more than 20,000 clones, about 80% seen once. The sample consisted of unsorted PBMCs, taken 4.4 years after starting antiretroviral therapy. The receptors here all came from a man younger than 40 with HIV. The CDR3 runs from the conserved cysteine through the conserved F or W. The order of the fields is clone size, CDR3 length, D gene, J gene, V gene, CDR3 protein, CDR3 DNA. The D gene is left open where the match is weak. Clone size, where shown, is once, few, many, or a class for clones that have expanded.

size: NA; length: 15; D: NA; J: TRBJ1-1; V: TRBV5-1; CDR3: CASSGLGVMNTEAFF; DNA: TGCGCCAGCAGCGGGCTTGGGGTTATGAACACTGAAGCTTTCTTT
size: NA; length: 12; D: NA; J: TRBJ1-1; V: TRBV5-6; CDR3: CASSLGRTGAFF; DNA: TGTGCCAGCAGCTTGGGCAGAACAGGAGCTTTCTTT
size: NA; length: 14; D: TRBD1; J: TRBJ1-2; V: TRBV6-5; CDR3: CASSYPGQGGGYTF; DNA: TGTGCCAGCAGTTATCCGGGACAGGGTGGCGGCTACACCTTC
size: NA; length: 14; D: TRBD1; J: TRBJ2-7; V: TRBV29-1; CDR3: CSVENGDSSYEQYF; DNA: TGCAGCGTTGAGAACGGGGACAGCTCCTACGAGCAGTACTTC
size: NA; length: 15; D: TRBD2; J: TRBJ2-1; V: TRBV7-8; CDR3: CASSYERGGNNEQFF; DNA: TGTGCCAGCAGCTACGAGCGGGGGGGTAACAATGAGCAGTTCTTC
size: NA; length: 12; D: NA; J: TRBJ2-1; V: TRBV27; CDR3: CASSLKGNEQFF; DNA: TGTGCCAGCAGTTTAAAAGGCAATGAGCAGTTCTTC
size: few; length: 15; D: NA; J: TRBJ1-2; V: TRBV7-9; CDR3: CASSLNPSGPYGYTF; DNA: TGTGCCAGCAGCTTAAACCCCTCTGGCCCCTATGGCTACACCTTC
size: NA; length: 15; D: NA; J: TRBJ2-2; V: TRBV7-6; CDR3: CASSLEADLTGELFF; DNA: TGTGCCAGCAGCTTAGAGGCGGACTTAACCGGGGAGCTGTTTTTT
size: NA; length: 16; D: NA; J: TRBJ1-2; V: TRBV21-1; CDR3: CASSKEGGGATYGYTF; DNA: TGTGCCAGCAGCAAAGAGGGAGGGGGGGCTACCTATGGCTACACCTTC
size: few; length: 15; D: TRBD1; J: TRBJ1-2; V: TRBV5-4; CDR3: CASSPGTVPLYGYTF; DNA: TGTGCCAGCAGCCCCGGGACAGTTCCCCTCTATGGCTACACCTTC
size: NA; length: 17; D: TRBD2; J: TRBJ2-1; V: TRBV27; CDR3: CASSLLLEGGPEGEQFF; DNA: TGTGCCAGCAGTTTACTCCTAGAGGGAGGGCCGGAGGGTGAGCAGTTCTTC
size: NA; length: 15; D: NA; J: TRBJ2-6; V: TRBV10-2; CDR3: CASEGSHSGANVLTF; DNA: TGCGCCAGCGAGGGATCTCACTCTGGGGCCAACGTCCTGACTTTC
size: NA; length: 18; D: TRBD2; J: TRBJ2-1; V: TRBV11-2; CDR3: CASSLGSAGATLYNEQFF; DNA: TGTGCCAGCAGCTTAGGGTCGGCGGGAGCGACCCTCTACAATGAGCAGTTCTTC
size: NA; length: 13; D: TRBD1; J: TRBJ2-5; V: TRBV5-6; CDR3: CASRGDRGETQYF; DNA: TGTGCCAGCAGAGGGGACAGGGGAGAGACCCAGTACTTC
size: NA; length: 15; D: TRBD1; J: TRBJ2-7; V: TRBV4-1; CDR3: CASSQAGTGDYEQYF; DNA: TGCGCCAGCAGCCAGGCCGGGACAGGGGACTACGAGCAGTACTTC
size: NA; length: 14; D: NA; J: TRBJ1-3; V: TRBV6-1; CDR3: CASSAGTNRNTIYF; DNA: TGTGCCAGCAGTGCCGGGACTAACAGAAACACCATATATTTT
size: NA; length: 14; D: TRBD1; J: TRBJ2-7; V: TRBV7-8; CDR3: CASSPGTGLYEQYF; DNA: TGTGCCAGCAGCCCCGGGACAGGGCTCTACGAGCAGTACTTC
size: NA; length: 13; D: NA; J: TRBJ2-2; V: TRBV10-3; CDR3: CAISGTGAGELFF; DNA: TGTGCCATCAGTGGGACGGGAGCAGGGGAGCTGTTTTTT
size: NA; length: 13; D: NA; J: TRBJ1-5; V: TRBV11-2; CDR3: CASSLYDNQPQHF; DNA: TGTGCCAGCAGCCTTTATGACAATCAGCCCCAGCATTTT
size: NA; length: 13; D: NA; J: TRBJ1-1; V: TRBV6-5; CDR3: CASSYSRTTEAFF; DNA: TGTGCCAGCAGTTACTCGAGGACCACTGAAGCTTTCTTT
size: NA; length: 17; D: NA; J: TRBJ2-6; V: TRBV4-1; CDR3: CASSQDWGIPGANVLTF; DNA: TGCGCCAGCAGCCAAGATTGGGGAATACCTGGGGCCAACGTCCTGACTTTC
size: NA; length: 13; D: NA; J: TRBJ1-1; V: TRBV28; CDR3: CASSLPQNTEAFF; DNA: TGTGCCAGCAGTTTACCCCAGAACACTGAAGCTTTCTTT
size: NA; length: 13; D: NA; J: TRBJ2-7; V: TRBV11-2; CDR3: CASSPSRGGEQYF; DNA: TGTGCCAGCAGCCCCTCTCGAGGTGGCGAGCAGTACTTC
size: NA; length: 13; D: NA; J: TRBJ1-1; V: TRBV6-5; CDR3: CASSPPEGGEAFF; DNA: TGTGCCAGCAGCCCCCCGGAAGGAGGTGAAGCTTTCTTT
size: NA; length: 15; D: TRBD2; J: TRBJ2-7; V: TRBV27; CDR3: CASSLNGGSAYEQYF; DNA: TGTGCCAGCAGTTTAAACGGCGGGAGCGCCTACGAGCAGTACTTC
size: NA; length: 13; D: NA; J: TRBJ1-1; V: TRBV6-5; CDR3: CASSYSTNTEAFF; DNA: TGTGCCAGCAGTTACTCCACGAACACTGAAGCTTTCTTT
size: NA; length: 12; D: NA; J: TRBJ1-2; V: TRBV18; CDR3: CASSGDVYGYTF; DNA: TGTGCCAGCTCCGGGGACGTCTATGGCTACACCTTC
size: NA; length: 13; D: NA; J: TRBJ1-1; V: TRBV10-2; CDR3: CASSEPSHGVAFF; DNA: TGCGCCAGCAGTGAGCCCAGCCACGGGGTGGCTTTCTTT
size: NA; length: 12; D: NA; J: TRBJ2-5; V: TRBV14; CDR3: CASGLEQETQYF; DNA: TGTGCCAGCGGACTTGAACAAGAGACCCAGTACTTC
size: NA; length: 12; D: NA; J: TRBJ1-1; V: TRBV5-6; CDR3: CASSPGNTEAFF; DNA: TGTGCCAGCTCGCCGGGTAACACTGAAGCTTTCTTT
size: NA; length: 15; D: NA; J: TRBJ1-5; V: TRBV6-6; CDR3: CASIKTGFGEGPQHF; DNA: TGTGCCAGCATTAAAACAGGGTTTGGTGAAGGGCCCCAGCATTTT
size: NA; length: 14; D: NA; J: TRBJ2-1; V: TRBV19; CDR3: CASSKTRVLNEQFF; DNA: TGTGCCAGTAGTAAAACAAGGGTTTTGAATGAGCAGTTCTTC
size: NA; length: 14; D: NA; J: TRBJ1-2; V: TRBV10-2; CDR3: CASSTIGGDHGYTF; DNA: TGCGCCAGCAGCACCATAGGGGGGGATCATGGCTACACCTTC
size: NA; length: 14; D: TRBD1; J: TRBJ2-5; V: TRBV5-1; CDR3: CASSSGTGQETQYF; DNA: TGCGCCAGCAGCTCAGGGACAGGCCAAGAGACCCAGTACTTC
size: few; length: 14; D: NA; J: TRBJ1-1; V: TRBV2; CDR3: CASSDPQGNTEAFF; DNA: TGTGCCAGCAGTGATCCACAGGGGAACACTGAAGCTTTCTTT
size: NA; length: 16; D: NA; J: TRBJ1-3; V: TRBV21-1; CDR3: CASSKRRGAWGNTIYF; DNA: TGTGCCAGCAGCAAAAGGCGGGGGGCTTGGGGGAACACCATATATTTT
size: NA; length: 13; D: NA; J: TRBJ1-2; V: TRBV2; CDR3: CASSETTGYGYTF; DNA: TGTGCCAGCAGTGAAACGACTGGCTATGGCTACACCTTC
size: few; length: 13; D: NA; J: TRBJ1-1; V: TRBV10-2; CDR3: CASSEAGQYEAFF; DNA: TGCGCCAGCAGTGAGGCTGGACAGTATGAAGCTTTCTTT
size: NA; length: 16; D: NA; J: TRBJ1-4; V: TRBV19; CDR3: CASTDLGPGRREKLFF; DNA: TGTGCCAGTACCGATTTGGGTCCAGGGAGGAGGGAAAAACTGTTTTTT
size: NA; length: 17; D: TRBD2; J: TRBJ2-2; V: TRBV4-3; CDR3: CASSQIAGTKNTGELFF; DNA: TGCGCCAGCAGCCAAATTGCCGGGACTAAGAACACCGGGGAGCTGTTTTTT
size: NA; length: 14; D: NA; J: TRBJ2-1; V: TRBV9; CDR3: CASSVAGSVDEQFF; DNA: TGTGCCAGCAGCGTAGCGGGGTCTGTCGATGAGCAGTTCTTC